One T cell receptor beta chain is described in this entry. The target antigen is unknown. These data originate in a study of early T cells in non-severe SARS-CoV-2 infection. On the study more broadly: Unsorted whole blood bulk RNA was sequenced, with unpaired chains.

Points from the study as a whole: VDJdb matching skewed toward anti-spike CD8 responses, missing private and CD4 specificities.

Unique molecular identifiers were added to individual cDNA molecules. TCRdb re-called the 5' RACE reads with MiXCR, one entry per CDR3 protein. In the table there are fewer than 85,000 distinct CDR3 sequences, more than 12% of which are singletons. The V and J ends lost 5 bases and 6 bases, in that order; junction bases with no gene match: 17. Germline CDR1 is MDHEN and CDR2 is SYDVKM. CDR3 length equals 18 residues. The clonotype originates from an adult who was a healthcare worker with PCR-confirmed SARS-CoV-2 infection or an uninfected control (not recorded which). The specimen comprised whole blood, sampled at baseline. The chain couples TRBV28 to TRBJ2-3; 10 positions agree with TRBD2. This CDR3 is CASSPPSGRASYLDTQYF. The DNA of the CDR3 is TGTGCCAGCAGTCCCCCCAGCGGGAGGGCCAGTTACCTTGATACGCAGTATTTT.